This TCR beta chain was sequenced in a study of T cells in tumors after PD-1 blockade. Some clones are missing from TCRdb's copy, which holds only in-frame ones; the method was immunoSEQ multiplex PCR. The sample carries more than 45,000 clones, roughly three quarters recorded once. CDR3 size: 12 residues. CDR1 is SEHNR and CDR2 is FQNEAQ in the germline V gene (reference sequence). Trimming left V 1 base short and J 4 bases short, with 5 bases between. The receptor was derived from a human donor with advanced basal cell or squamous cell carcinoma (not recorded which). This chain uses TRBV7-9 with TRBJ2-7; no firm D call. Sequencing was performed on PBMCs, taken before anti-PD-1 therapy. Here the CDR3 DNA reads TGTGCCAGCAGCTTAGTGGGTTACGAGCAGTACTTC. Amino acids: CASSLVGYEQYF.